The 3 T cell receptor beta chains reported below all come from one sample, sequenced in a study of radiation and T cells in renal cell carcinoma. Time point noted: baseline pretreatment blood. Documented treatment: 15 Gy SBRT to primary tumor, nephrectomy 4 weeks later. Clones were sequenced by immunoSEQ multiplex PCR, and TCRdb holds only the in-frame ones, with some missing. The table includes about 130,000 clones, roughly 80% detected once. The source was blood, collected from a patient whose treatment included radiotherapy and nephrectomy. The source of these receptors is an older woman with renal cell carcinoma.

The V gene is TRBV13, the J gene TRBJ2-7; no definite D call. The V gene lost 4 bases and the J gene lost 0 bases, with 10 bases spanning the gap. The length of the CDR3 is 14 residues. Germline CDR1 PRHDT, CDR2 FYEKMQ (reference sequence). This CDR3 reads CASSYSPISYEQYF. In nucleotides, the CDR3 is TGTGCCAGCAGCTACAGCCCCATCTCCTACGAGCAGTACTTC.

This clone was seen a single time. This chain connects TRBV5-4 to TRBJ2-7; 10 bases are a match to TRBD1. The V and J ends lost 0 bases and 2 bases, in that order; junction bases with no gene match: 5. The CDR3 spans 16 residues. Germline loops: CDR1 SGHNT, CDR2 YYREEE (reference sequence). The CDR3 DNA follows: TGTGCCAGCAGCTTGGCCCGGGGGACAGGGGCCTACGAGCAGTACTTC. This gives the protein CASSLARGTGAYEQYF.

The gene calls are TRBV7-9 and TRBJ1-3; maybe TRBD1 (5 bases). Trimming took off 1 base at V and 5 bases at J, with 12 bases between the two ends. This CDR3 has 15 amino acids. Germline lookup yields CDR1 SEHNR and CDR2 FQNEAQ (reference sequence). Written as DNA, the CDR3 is TGTGCCAGCAGCTTAGAGCAGGGAGGCCGAAACACCATATATTTT. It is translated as CASSLEQGGRNTIYF.